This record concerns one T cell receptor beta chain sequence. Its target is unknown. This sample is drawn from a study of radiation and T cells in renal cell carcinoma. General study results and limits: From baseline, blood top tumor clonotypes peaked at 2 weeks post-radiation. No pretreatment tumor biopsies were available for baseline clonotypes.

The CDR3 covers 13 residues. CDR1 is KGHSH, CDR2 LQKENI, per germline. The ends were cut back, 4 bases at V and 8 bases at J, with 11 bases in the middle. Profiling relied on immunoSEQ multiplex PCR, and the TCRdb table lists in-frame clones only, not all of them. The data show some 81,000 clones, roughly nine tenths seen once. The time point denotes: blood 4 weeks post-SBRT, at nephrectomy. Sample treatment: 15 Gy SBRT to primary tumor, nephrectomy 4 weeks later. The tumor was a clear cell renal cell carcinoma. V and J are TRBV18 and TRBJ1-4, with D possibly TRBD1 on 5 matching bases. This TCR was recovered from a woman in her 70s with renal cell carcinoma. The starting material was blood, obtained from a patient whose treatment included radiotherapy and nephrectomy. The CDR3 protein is CASSQGLGEKLFF. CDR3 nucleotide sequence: TGTGCCAGCTCACAGGGGTTGGGGGAAAAACTGTTTTTT.